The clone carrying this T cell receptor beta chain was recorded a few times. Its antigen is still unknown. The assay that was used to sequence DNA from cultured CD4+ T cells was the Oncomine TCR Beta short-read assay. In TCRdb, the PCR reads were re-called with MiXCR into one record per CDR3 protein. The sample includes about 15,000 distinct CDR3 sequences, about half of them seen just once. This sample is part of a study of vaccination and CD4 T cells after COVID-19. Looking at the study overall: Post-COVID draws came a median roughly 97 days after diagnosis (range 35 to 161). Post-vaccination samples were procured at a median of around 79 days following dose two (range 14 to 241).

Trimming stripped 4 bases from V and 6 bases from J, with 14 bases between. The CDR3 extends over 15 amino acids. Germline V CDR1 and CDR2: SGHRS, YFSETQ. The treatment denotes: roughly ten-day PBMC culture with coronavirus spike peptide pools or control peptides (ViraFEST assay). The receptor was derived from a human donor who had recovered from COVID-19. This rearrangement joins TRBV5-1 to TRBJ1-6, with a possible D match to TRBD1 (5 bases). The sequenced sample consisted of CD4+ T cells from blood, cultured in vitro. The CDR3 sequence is CASSIGSRGNSPLHF. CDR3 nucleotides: TGCGCCAGCAGCATAGGGTCGAGGGGTAATTCACCCCTCCACTTT.